This T cell receptor (beta chain) stems from a study of response to subunit inactivated influenza vaccine. Findings and limits, study-wide: The authors proposed limited new T cell recruitment per seasonal influenza vaccination.

Using its own MiXCR run on the RT-PCR reads, TCRdb lists one record per CDR3 protein. This table holds around 520,000 distinct CDR3 sequences, 25% found once. The length of the CDR3 is 17 residues. With V trimmed by 3 bases and J by 4 bases, 8 bases remained unmatched. This clonotype was counted a few times. The antigen is undetermined. The sample was CD4+ T cells sorted from PBMCs, taken 4 to 6 days after vaccination. V usage is TRBV12-3 or TRBV12-4 and J usage is TRBJ2-1, with 11 bases aligning to TRBD1. The receptor was derived from a man in his fifties who received an inactivated influenza vaccine. CDR3 amino acids: CASSFTGGQGVYNEQFF. CDR3 bases: TGTGCCAGCAGTTTCACCGGGGGACAGGGGGTATACAATGAGCAGTTCTTC.